The rows below give T cell receptor beta chains drawn from one sample of a study of shared clonotypes between healthy human individuals. Profiling relied on immunoSEQ multiplex PCR, and the TCRdb table lists in-frame clones only, not all of them. Found here are about 1 million clones, about 75% of them singletons; the top ten hold around 1.4%. Sequencing was done on a sample of memory CD4+ T cells sorted from blood. Source of these receptors: a man in his late teens or twenties in good health. Each CDR3 is given with its conserved first and last residue. The order of the fields is V gene, J gene, D gene, clone size, CDR3 protein, CDR3 DNA. The D gene is left open where the match is weak. Clone sizes are given selectively: once, few, many, or a class where the clone is expanded.

v_call: TRBV6-1
j_call: TRBJ2-5
d_call: TRBD1
clone_size: .
cdr3_aa: CASDRDRGQETQYF
cdr3_nt: TGTGCCAGCGACCGGGACAGGGGACAAGAGACCCAGTACTTC

v_call: TRBV28
j_call: TRBJ1-1
d_call: .
clone_size: few
cdr3_aa: CASSLIGGIITEAFF
cdr3_nt: TGTGCCAGCAGTTTAATCGGCGGAATAATCACTGAAGCTTTCTTT

v_call: TRBV10-3
j_call: TRBJ2-3
d_call: .
clone_size: .
cdr3_aa: CAISGVSDDGTQYF
cdr3_nt: TGTGCCATCAGTGGGGTTTCGGATGATGGTACGCAGTATTTT

v_call: TRBV5-1
j_call: TRBJ1-2
d_call: .
clone_size: .
cdr3_aa: CASSLGDRDYGYTF
cdr3_nt: TGCGCCAGCAGCCTGGGGGATAGGGACTATGGCTACACCTTC

v_call: TRBV28
j_call: TRBJ1-1
d_call: .
clone_size: .
cdr3_aa: CASSLVSGNTEAFF
cdr3_nt: TGTGCCAGCAGTTTGGTCTCAGGAAACACTGAAGCTTTCTTT

v_call: TRBV5-8
j_call: TRBJ1-2
d_call: .
clone_size: few
cdr3_aa: CASSFPPGNYGYTF
cdr3_nt: TGTGCCAGCAGCTTCCCCCCGGGTAACTATGGCTACACCTTC

v_call: TRBV6-5
j_call: TRBJ2-7
d_call: .
clone_size: .
cdr3_aa: CASRPHSSDEQYF
cdr3_nt: TGTGCCAGCAGACCCCACTCTTCGGACGAGCAGTACTTC

v_call: TRBV6-6
j_call: TRBJ2-2
d_call: TRBD1
clone_size: .
cdr3_aa: CASSNPTGGNGELFF
cdr3_nt: TGTGCCAGCAGTAACCCGACAGGGGGCAACGGGGAGCTGTTTTTT

v_call: TRBV29-1
j_call: TRBJ1-2
d_call: .
clone_size: few
cdr3_aa: CSVGLFNYGYTF
cdr3_nt: TGCAGCGTTGGGTTGTTTAACTATGGCTACACCTTC

v_call: TRBV2
j_call: TRBJ1-3
d_call: .
clone_size: .
cdr3_aa: CASSEDRANGNTIYF
cdr3_nt: TGTGCCAGCAGTGAAGACAGGGCTAATGGAAACACCATATATTTT

v_call: TRBV18
j_call: TRBJ2-1
d_call: TRBD2
clone_size: .
cdr3_aa: CASSPGTSGSDEQFF
cdr3_nt: TGTGCCAGCTCACCCGGGACTAGCGGGAGCGATGAGCAGTTCTTC

v_call: TRBV28
j_call: TRBJ1-1
d_call: .
clone_size: .
cdr3_aa: CASSVHRVGNTEAFF
cdr3_nt: TGTGCCAGCAGTGTTCACAGAGTTGGCAACACTGAAGCTTTCTTT

v_call: TRBV4-1
j_call: TRBJ1-4
d_call: TRBD1
clone_size: .
cdr3_aa: CASSNTGEGNEKLFF
cdr3_nt: TGCGCCAGCAGCAACACAGGGGAGGGGAATGAAAAACTGTTTTTT

v_call: TRBV21-1
j_call: TRBJ1-2
d_call: .
clone_size: .
cdr3_aa: CASSQRALVRPAYGYTF
cdr3_nt: TGTGCCAGCAGCCAAAGGGCACTCGTCAGGCCGGCGTATGGCTACACCTTC

v_call: TRBV11-2
j_call: TRBJ2-3
d_call: TRBD1
clone_size: .
cdr3_aa: CASSLAGTGEADTQYF
cdr3_nt: TGTGCCAGCAGCTTAGCGGGGACAGGCGAGGCAGATACGCAGTATTTT

v_call: TRBV10-3
j_call: TRBJ1-2
d_call: TRBD1
clone_size: .
cdr3_aa: CAISPQQGTEGYTF
cdr3_nt: TGTGCCATCAGCCCCCAACAGGGGACTGAAGGCTACACCTTC

v_call: TRBV18
j_call: TRBJ1-1
d_call: .
clone_size: few
cdr3_aa: CASSQGTQRNTEAFF
cdr3_nt: TGTGCCAGCTCACAAGGGACCCAGAGGAACACTGAAGCTTTCTTT

v_call: TRBV30
j_call: TRBJ2-6
d_call: .
clone_size: .
cdr3_aa: CAWSAASGANVLTF
cdr3_nt: TGTGCCTGGAGCGCTGCGTCTGGGGCCAACGTCCTGACTTTC

v_call: TRBV6-5
j_call: TRBJ2-7
d_call: .
clone_size: .
cdr3_aa: CASSYSPSPRGEQYF
cdr3_nt: TGTGCCAGCAGTTACTCGCCCAGCCCCAGAGGGGAGCAGTACTTC

v_call: TRBV5-1
j_call: TRBJ2-1
d_call: TRBD2
clone_size: .
cdr3_aa: CASSLWGGSYNEQFF
cdr3_nt: TGCGCCAGCAGCTTGTGGGGGGGCTCCTACAATGAGCAGTTCTTC

v_call: TRBV19
j_call: TRBJ1-5
d_call: .
clone_size: few
cdr3_aa: CASSKGNSNQPQHF
cdr3_nt: TGTGCCAGTAGTAAGGGTAACAGCAATCAGCCCCAGCATTTT

v_call: TRBV5-1
j_call: TRBJ2-5
d_call: .
clone_size: .
cdr3_aa: CASRNEILETQYF
cdr3_nt: TGCGCCAGCCGGAACGAGATTTTAGAGACCCAGTACTTC

v_call: TRBV30
j_call: TRBJ2-6
d_call: .
clone_size: .
cdr3_aa: CAWSAVTGANVLTF
cdr3_nt: TGTGCCTGGTCTGCAGTCACTGGGGCCAACGTCCTGACTTTC

v_call: TRBV15
j_call: TRBJ1-2
d_call: .
clone_size: .
cdr3_aa: CATSLVQSGYTF
cdr3_nt: TGTGCCACCAGCTTAGTACAATCGGGCTACACCTTC

v_call: TRBV9
j_call: TRBJ2-7
d_call: TRBD2
clone_size: .
cdr3_aa: CASSVAGREYEQYF
cdr3_nt: TGTGCCAGCAGCGTAGCTGGGAGGGAATACGAGCAGTACTTC

v_call: TRBV5-1
j_call: TRBJ1-1
d_call: .
clone_size: .
cdr3_aa: CASSRVNTEAFF
cdr3_nt: TGCGCCAGCAGTAGGGTGAACACTGAAGCTTTCTTT

v_call: TRBV7-2
j_call: TRBJ2-6
d_call: .
clone_size: .
cdr3_aa: CASSGLTSGGANVLTF
cdr3_nt: TGTGCCAGCAGCGGACTAACCTCGGGTGGGGCCAACGTCCTGACTTTC

v_call: TRBV5-1
j_call: TRBJ2-1
d_call: .
clone_size: .
cdr3_aa: CASSRTGVVVRMEGEQFF
cdr3_nt: TGCGCCAGCAGCCGTACAGGGGTGGTGGTGCGGATGGAGGGGGAGCAGTTCTTC

v_call: TRBV11-2
j_call: TRBJ2-2
d_call: .
clone_size: .
cdr3_aa: CASSLGGAAGELFF
cdr3_nt: TGTGCCAGCAGCTTAGGAGGGGCGGCCGGGGAGCTGTTTTTT

v_call: TRBV25-1
j_call: TRBJ1-1
d_call: .
clone_size: .
cdr3_aa: CASYPRGGTEAFF
cdr3_nt: TGTGCCAGCTACCCACGGGGGGGCACTGAAGCTTTCTTT

v_call: TRBV2
j_call: TRBJ1-1
d_call: .
clone_size: .
cdr3_aa: CASSNRGTEAFF
cdr3_nt: TGTGCCAGCAGTAATCGGGGCACTGAAGCTTTCTTT

v_call: TRBV30
j_call: TRBJ2-5
d_call: .
clone_size: .
cdr3_aa: CAWSVTSRETQYF
cdr3_nt: TGTGCCTGGAGTGTAACTAGCCGGGAGACCCAGTACTTC

v_call: TRBV7-6
j_call: TRBJ1-4
d_call: .
clone_size: .
cdr3_aa: CASSRRAAPGEKLFF
cdr3_nt: TGTGCCAGCAGCCGCCGGGCCGCCCCCGGGGAAAAACTGTTTTTT

v_call: TRBV5-4
j_call: TRBJ1-3
d_call: .
clone_size: .
cdr3_aa: CASSHRAGNTIYF
cdr3_nt: TGTGCCAGCAGCCACAGGGCTGGAAACACCATATATTTT

v_call: TRBV28
j_call: TRBJ1-2
d_call: .
clone_size: .
cdr3_aa: CASSLSGFSYGYTF
cdr3_nt: TGTGCCAGCAGTTTATCAGGATTCTCCTATGGCTACACCTTC

v_call: TRBV5-1
j_call: TRBJ2-1
d_call: .
clone_size: .
cdr3_aa: CASSLGSNNEQFF
cdr3_nt: TGCGCCAGCAGCTTGGGGAGCAACAATGAGCAGTTCTTC

v_call: TRBV4-3
j_call: TRBJ2-7
d_call: TRBD2
clone_size: .
cdr3_aa: CASSQDLRLAGGEQYF
cdr3_nt: TGCGCCAGCAGCCAAGATTTGAGACTAGCGGGAGGCGAGCAGTACTTC

v_call: TRBV27
j_call: TRBJ1-6
d_call: .
clone_size: few
cdr3_aa: CASSLIGTISPLHF
cdr3_nt: TGTGCCAGCAGTTTAATAGGGACGATCTCACCCCTCCACTTT

v_call: TRBV4-1
j_call: TRBJ1-3
d_call: .
clone_size: .
cdr3_aa: CASSHFQAAGNTIYF
cdr3_nt: TGCGCCAGCAGCCATTTTCAAGCGGCTGGAAACACCATATATTTT

v_call: TRBV6-6
j_call: TRBJ1-3
d_call: .
clone_size: .
cdr3_aa: CASSYSRNTIYF
cdr3_nt: TGTGCCAGCAGTTACTCACGAAACACCATATATTTT

v_call: TRBV7-2
j_call: TRBJ1-4
d_call: .
clone_size: .
cdr3_aa: CASSRFSRTATNEKLFF
cdr3_nt: TGTGCCAGCAGCCGTTTTAGTAGAACCGCAACTAATGAAAAACTGTTTTTT

v_call: TRBV30
j_call: TRBJ2-5
d_call: .
clone_size: few
cdr3_aa: CAWSVYRAVQETQYF
cdr3_nt: TGTGCCTGGAGTGTTTACAGGGCGGTCCAAGAGACCCAGTACTTC

v_call: TRBV5-1
j_call: TRBJ1-1
d_call: TRBD1
clone_size: .
cdr3_aa: CASSAQGQGAGEAFF
cdr3_nt: TGCGCCAGCAGCGCTCAGGGGCAGGGGGCTGGTGAAGCTTTCTTT

v_call: TRBV6-6
j_call: TRBJ2-7
d_call: .
clone_size: once
cdr3_aa: CASSYTDRAYEQYF
cdr3_nt: TGTGCCAGCAGTTACACGGACCGCGCCTACGAGCAGTACTTC

v_call: TRBV4-1
j_call: TRBJ1-5
d_call: TRBD1
clone_size: .
cdr3_aa: CASSLGTGSSIGNQPQHF
cdr3_nt: TGCGCCAGCAGCCTAGGGACAGGGTCCTCAATTGGCAATCAGCCCCAGCATTTT

v_call: TRBV7-9
j_call: TRBJ1-3
d_call: .
clone_size: .
cdr3_aa: CASSFSGSGNTIYF
cdr3_nt: TGTGCCAGCAGCTTTTCGGGTTCTGGAAACACCATATATTTT

v_call: TRBV27
j_call: TRBJ2-1
d_call: TRBD1
clone_size: .
cdr3_aa: CASRRYAGQGPLLNEQFF
cdr3_nt: TGTGCCAGCCGACGGTATGCGGGACAGGGCCCTCTTTTGAATGAGCAGTTCTTC

v_call: TRBV21-1
j_call: TRBJ2-3
d_call: .
clone_size: .
cdr3_aa: CASSKRREGGQAASRDTQYF
cdr3_nt: TGTGCCAGCAGCAAACGAAGGGAGGGAGGACAGGCGGCGTCGAGGGATACGCAGTATTTT

v_call: TRBV5-1
j_call: TRBJ2-5
d_call: .
clone_size: .
cdr3_aa: CASSLIERGPQETQYF
cdr3_nt: TGCGCCAGCAGCTTAATAGAAAGGGGACCCCAAGAGACCCAGTACTTC

v_call: TRBV19
j_call: TRBJ1-1
d_call: TRBD1
clone_size: .
cdr3_aa: CASRAQGARTEAFF
cdr3_nt: TGTGCCAGTAGAGCACAGGGGGCGCGGACTGAAGCTTTCTTT

v_call: TRBV5-1
j_call: TRBJ2-7
d_call: .
clone_size: .
cdr3_aa: CASSLAGATINEQYF
cdr3_nt: TGCGCCAGCAGCTTGGCGGGGGCCACTATCAACGAGCAGTACTTC

v_call: TRBV10-3
j_call: TRBJ2-4
d_call: .
clone_size: few
cdr3_aa: CAISDPGRAKNIQYF
cdr3_nt: TGTGCCATCAGTGACCCCGGACGGGCCAAAAACATTCAGTACTTC

v_call: TRBV27
j_call: TRBJ1-5
d_call: TRBD1
clone_size: .
cdr3_aa: CASSARTGNNQPQHF
cdr3_nt: TGTGCCAGCAGTGCACGGACAGGGAACAATCAGCCCCAGCATTTT

v_call: TRBV20-1
j_call: TRBJ2-1
d_call: .
clone_size: .
cdr3_aa: CSAVYNEQFF
cdr3_nt: TGCAGTGCTGTCTACAATGAGCAGTTCTTC

v_call: TRBV6-5
j_call: TRBJ1-1
d_call: .
clone_size: .
cdr3_aa: CASSPRPLMNTEAFF
cdr3_nt: TGTGCCAGCAGCCCACGCCCACTGATGAACACTGAAGCTTTCTTT

v_call: TRBV30
j_call: TRBJ1-1
d_call: .
clone_size: few
cdr3_aa: CAWSARVGGGSPRFF
cdr3_nt: .